The clone carrying this TCR beta chain was counted between two and nine times. The data derive from a study of blood T cells in healthy people across ages. Germline V gives CDR1 SQVTM, CDR2 ANQGSEA. The V end lost 7 bases, the J end lost 0 bases, and 7 bases lay between the germline ends. This CDR3 is 12 amino acids long. Alongside a J-beta primer mix, a sample-barcoded 5' primer served in a second PCR lasting about 7 to 12 cycles. TCRdb recomputed calls from the 5' RACE reads with MiXCR, one row per CDR3 protein. Among under 1,100,000 distinct CDR3 sequences listed, less than 25% were seen once. These records were also assigned to another study, of T cells of mothers and their children.

Source material: blood. The source is a girl aged 2 to 9 in good health. The chain combines TRBV29-1 with TRBJ2-1; D gene uncertain. The CDR3 nucleotides read TGCAGCGACCGGAGCTCCTACAATGAGCAGTTCTTC. It encodes CSDRSSYNEQFF.